Below, 30 T cell receptor beta chains from the same sample are listed, as sequenced in a study of blood T cells in healthy people across ages. For the second PCR, which ran for roughly 6 to 11 cycles, a sample-barcoded 5' primer and a J-beta primer mix were used. TCRdb recomputed calls from the 5' RACE reads with MiXCR, one row per CDR3 protein. The sample consists of 450,000 to 650,000 distinct CDR3 sequences, less than 25% of them appearing once. These data also formed part of another study, on T cells of mothers and their children.

Sequencing was done on a sample of blood. The receptor source for this set is a boy aged 5-17 years in good health.

The chain uses TRBV7-6 and TRBJ1-6; D is undetermined. The V and J ends lost 7 bases and 5 bases respectively, with 15 bases between them. Germline CDR1 reads SGHVS; CDR2 reads FNYEAQ. This CDR3 comprises 15 residues. CDR3 protein: CASTDEPRDNSPLHF. The CDR3 coding sequence is TGTGCCAGCACCGATGAACCAAGGGATAATTCACCCCTCCACTTT.

This clonotype was counted between two and nine times. J is TRBJ2-7 and V is TRBV28; either TRBD1 or TRBD2 may supply D (5 bases each). The CDR3 length is 17 residues. Trimming cost V 7 bases and J 0 bases, with 22 bases left between them. Germline V CDR1 and CDR2: MDHEN, SYDVKM. CDR3 sequence: CASKSPLGPGSSYEQYF. For the CDR3, the DNA is TGTGCCAGCAAGTCCCCCCTGGGCCCAGGGAGCTCCTACGAGCAGTACTTC.

This clonotype occurred a few times. This CDR3 reads CASSKGGTGSNEQYF. The DNA for the CDR3 is TGTGCCAGCAGCAAAGGTGGGACAGGCTCTAACGAGCAGTACTTC. V gene TRBV28 combines with J gene TRBJ2-5; 8 bases line up with TRBD1. The J call may be incorrect, as the DNA end agrees better with TRBJ2-7. The CDR3 spans 15 residues. Germline CDR1 MDHEN, CDR2 SYDVKM.

The chain has TRBV5-1 and TRBJ2-5; D is unresolved. In germline, CDR1 is SGHRS, CDR2 YFSETQ. V lost 4 bases, J lost 2 bases, and 6 bases lay in between. The CDR3 is made up of 12 amino acids. The CDR3 sequence: CASSAQQETQYF. The CDR3 DNA reads TGCGCCAGCAGCGCCCAGCAAGAGACCCAGTACTTC.

To note about this clonotype: The conserved final phenylalanine or tryptophan is absent from the CDR3, which likely points to a read error. The chain uses TRBV12-3 or TRBV12-4 and TRBJ2-3, with TRBD2 matching 7 bases. The CDR3 consists of 15 residues. V was clipped by 1 base and J by 0 bases; unmatched bases: 1. Here the CDR3 reads CASSLGRGSTDTQYS. The CDR3 DNA reads TGTGCCAGCAGTTTAGGGCGGGGGAGCACAGATACGCAGTATTCT.

The V and J genes are TRBV9 and TRBJ1-1, with TRBD1 as a possible D gene (5 bases). Germline assignment: CDR1 SGDLS and CDR2 YYNGEE. V dropped 4 bases and J dropped 4 bases, with 17 bases sitting between them. The CDR3 contains 15 residues. The CDR3 DNA reads as TGTGCCAGCAGCCTGGGCGGGGTGGGGGGCACTGAAGCTTTCTTT. Translation: CASSLGGVGGTEAFF.

The sample holds a few counts of this clonotype. The chain combines TRBV11-2 with TRBJ2-7, with unresolved D. The CDR3 is 14 residues long. V was shortened by 0 bases and J by 0 bases, with 6 bases between the two germline ends. Germline V gene data show CDR1 as SGHAT and CDR2 as FQNNGV. The CDR3 sequence: CASSLDPFSYEQYF. CDR3 bases: TGTGCCAGCAGCTTAGATCCCTTCTCCTACGAGCAGTACTTC.

The V call is TRBV7-2, the J call TRBJ2-5; 8 bases align to TRBD1. The DNA end favors TRBJ2-1, so the J call may be wrong. Germline CDR1 and CDR2: SGHTA and FQGNSA. The CDR3 loop spans 17 amino acids. CDR3 amino acids: CASSSYSSRDRYNEQFF. The CDR3 region has the DNA TGTGCCAGCAGCTCTTACTCCAGCCGGGACAGGTACAATGAGCAGTTCTTC.

This clonotype has a handful of counts. This chain uses TRBV6-5 with TRBJ1-2; 7 bases map to TRBD1. Per the germline V gene, CDR1 is MNHEY and CDR2 is SVGAGI. The CDR3 runs 14 residues. The ends lost 8 bases at V and 6 bases at J; junction bases unmatched: 12. The CDR3 nucleotides are TGTGCCAGCCGACGAGGGGGCGCGAGGGATGGCTACACCTTC. This codes for CASRRGGARDGYTF.

This clonotype was seen a few times. The rearrangement joins TRBV10-3 to TRBJ2-7; 11 bases line up with TRBD2. Germline V CDR1 and CDR2: ENHRY, SYGVKD. V shed 7 bases and J 0 bases; nucleotides not matched to a gene: 11. The CDR3 is made up of 17 amino acids. In DNA form, the CDR3 reads TGTGCCATCAACCCCGGGACTAGCGGAACAAACTCCTACGAGCAGTACTTC. Its protein is CAINPGTSGTNSYEQYF.

The J gene is TRBJ2-5, the V gene TRBV7-9; 10 bases align to TRBD2. Germline assignment: CDR1 SEHNR and CDR2 FQNEAQ (reference sequence). The CDR3 sequence is 16 residues long. V trimming: 5 bases; J trimming: 1 base; junction bases outside the gene matches: 7. The CDR3 is CASSHLAGVAQETQYF. The CDR3 DNA follows: TGTGCCAGCAGCCATCTAGCGGGGGTCGCCCAAGAGACCCAGTACTTC.

This clonotype was found a few times. The chain couples TRBV7-2 to TRBJ2-5; no firm D call. The end of the DNA fits TRBJ2-7 better, so the J call may be wrong. The germline V gene has CDR1 SGHTA and CDR2 FQGNSA. This CDR3 has 14 residues. The CDR3 sequence is CASSSPPDFYEQYF. The CDR3 DNA follows: TGTGCCAGCAGTTCCCCCCCGGATTTCTACGAGCAGTACTTC.

This clonotype came up a few times. The V and J genes are TRBV6-2 or TRBV6-3 and TRBJ2-1; D is ambiguous. V gave up 2 bases and J gave up 0 bases, with 5 bases separating them. The CDR3 is 14 residues long. Germline lookup yields CDR1 MNHEY and CDR2 SVGEGT. Written as DNA, the CDR3 is TGTGCCAGCAGTTACGTCTCCTCCTACAATGAGCAGTTCTTC. Encoded protein: CASSYVSSYNEQFF.

In this sample, this clonotype turned up a few times. The chain uses TRBV28 and TRBJ1-5; perhaps TRBD1 as D (5 bases). The V gene lost 6 bases and the J gene lost 11 bases, with 23 bases spanning the gap. Germline CDR1 MDHEN, CDR2 SYDVKM. The CDR3 totals 15 residues. The CDR3, as DNA: TGTGCCAGCAGAGCGGGGGGGACCGGTTTTTGGTCCCAGCATTTT. The encoded protein is CASRAGGTGFWSQHF.

V is TRBV6-1 and J is TRBJ2-5; D is undetermined. TRBJ2-7 matches the DNA end more closely, so the J call is doubtful. Germline V gene sequence: CDR1 MNHNS, CDR2 SASEGT. CDR3 length: 13 amino acids. The CDR3 here is CASSELGYYEQYF. The CDR3 DNA sequence: TGTGCCAGCAGTGAACTGGGATATTACGAGCAGTACTTC.

The chain has TRBV6-6 and TRBJ1-2; D gene unclear. The CDR3 covers 14 residues. The V end was cut by 0 bases, the J end by 5 bases, with 10 bases between. Germline loops: CDR1 MNHNY, CDR2 SVGAGI (reference sequence). The CDR3 reads CASSYSTVVYGYTF. CDR3 nucleotides: TGTGCCAGCAGTTACTCGACGGTAGTATATGGCTACACCTTC.

The V and J genes are TRBV28 and TRBJ2-5, with TRBD2 matching over 7 bases. With 5 bases clipped from V and 5 bases from J, the junction kept 14 bases outside the gene matches. The CDR3 has 16 residues. Germline V gene lookup returns CDR1 MDHEN and CDR2 SYDVKM. The CDR3 sequence is CASSPRTRVLLETQYF. Here the CDR3 DNA reads TGTGCCAGCAGTCCCAGGACTAGAGTGTTGTTGGAGACCCAGTACTTC.

This clonotype has ten or more counts. This chain connects TRBV6-5 to TRBJ1-6; no firm D call. Germline lookup yields CDR1 MNHEY and CDR2 SVGAGI. V gave up 4 bases and J gave up 0 bases, with 10 bases separating them. This CDR3 is built from 16 residues. Written as DNA, the CDR3 is TGTGCCAGCAGTTGGTTCCCGAGCTCCTATAATTCACCCCTCCACTTT. Amino acids: CASSWFPSSYNSPLHF.

This clonotype has just a few counts. CDR3 protein: CASSATSGPYNEQFF. Here the CDR3 DNA reads TGTGCCAGTAGCGCCACTAGCGGGCCTTACAATGAGCAGTTCTTC. The V call is TRBV3-1, the J call TRBJ2-1; 9 bases map to TRBD2. CDR1 and CDR2 from the germline V gene are LGHDT and YNNKEL (reference sequence). This CDR3 has 15 residues. V lost 9 bases and J lost 4; bases outside the gene matches: 10.

The V call is TRBV5-1, the J call TRBJ1-6; 7 positions agree with TRBD1. In germline, CDR1 is SGHRS, CDR2 YFSETQ. Trimming took 4 bases from V and 10 from J; bases not matched to a gene: 8. This CDR3 spans 14 amino acids. The CDR3 loop reads CASSPGTVGSPLHF. The CDR3, as DNA: TGCGCCAGCAGCCCCGGGACAGTTGGCTCACCCCTCCACTTT.

In this sample, this clonotype turned up a few times. The chain uses TRBV6-2 or TRBV6-3 and TRBJ2-7; D is possibly TRBD1 (6 bases). The germline V gene encodes CDR1 MNHEY and CDR2 SVGEGT. V shed 4 bases and J shed 0 bases, with 13 bases lying between them. This CDR3 contains 15 residues. The CDR3 coding sequence is TGTGCCAGCAGTTCGTCCCCGGACAGCTCCTACGAGCAGTACTTC. Amino acid sequence: CASSSSPDSSYEQYF.

This clonotype was seen many times. This chain links TRBV29-1 with TRBJ2-5, with D possibly called TRBD1 or TRBD2 (5 bases each). Germline CDR1 SQVTM, CDR2 ANQGSEA. The CDR3 is 11 residues long. V lost 7 bases to trimming and J lost 4 bases, with 10 bases between them. The CDR3 loop is CSAGTVETQYF. As DNA, the CDR3 is TGCAGCGCCGGGACCGTAGAGACCCAGTACTTC.

This clonotype was seen only a few times. This rearrangement joins TRBV28 to TRBJ2-3; 13 bases map to TRBD2. Germline-derived CDR1 and CDR2 are MDHEN and SYDVKM. Trimming removed 1 base from V and 3 bases from J; junction bases left unmatched: 1. The CDR3 runs to 16 residues. The CDR3 DNA reads TGTGCCAGCAGTTTATTGACTAGCGGGAGGACAGATACGCAGTATTTT. As protein: CASSLLTSGRTDTQYF.

This clonotype has a count of ten or more. The chain combines TRBV9 with TRBJ2-1; 13 bases align to TRBD2. The CDR3 totals 18 residues. V lost 0 bases, J lost 7 bases, and 10 bases stayed unmatched. Germline V gives CDR1 SGDLS, CDR2 YYNGEE. DNA of the CDR3: TGTGCCAGCAGCGTAGGGCGGACTAGCGGGAGAGATAAGAATGAGCAGTTCTTC. Translation: CASSVGRTSGRDKNEQFF.

The rearrangement joins TRBV2 to TRBJ2-7; unclear D gene. Germline values: CDR1 SNHLY, CDR2 FYNNEI. CDR3 size: 15 residues. V was clipped by 3 bases and J by 0 bases, with 12 bases between them. The CDR3 DNA reads TGTGCCAGCAGTGACGTCGGGTCGGCCTCCTACGAGCAGTACTTC. It is translated as CASSDVGSASYEQYF.

The J gene is TRBJ2-4, the V gene TRBV6-2 or TRBV6-3; the D gene could be TRBD1 or TRBD2 (5 bases each). CDR1 MNHEY and CDR2 SVGEGT come from the germline V gene. This CDR3 has 15 residues. V dropped 7 bases and J dropped 1 base, with 14 bases sitting between them. Written as DNA, the CDR3 is TGTGCCAGCACCAAGGAGGCAGGGGCCAAAAACATTCAGTACTTC. Translation: CASTKEAGAKNIQYF.

The chain joins TRBV12-3 or TRBV12-4 to TRBJ2-4; TRBD1 is a possible D gene (6 bases). Trimming removed 6 bases from V and 0 bases from J, with 15 bases in between. This CDR3 has 16 residues. CDR3: CASSRGQIKAKNIQYF. In nucleotides, the CDR3 is TGTGCCAGCAGCCGAGGACAGATCAAAGCCAAAAACATTCAGTACTTC.

This clonotype appeared many times. CDR3 sequence: CASSPPPGSYCTDTQYF. CDR3 nucleotide sequence: TGTGCCAGCAGCCCACCCCCGGGGAGCTATTGCACAGATACGCAGTATTTT. This chain connects TRBV11-2 to TRBJ2-3; a possible D gene is TRBD2 (5 bases). This CDR3 has 17 amino acids. The germline V gene encodes CDR1 SGHAT and CDR2 FQNNGV. V was trimmed by 5 bases and J by 1 base, leaving 19 bases between them.

The chain is built from TRBV7-2 and TRBJ2-7; D perhaps matches TRBD2 (6 bases). Germline V gene lookup returns CDR1 SGHTA and CDR2 FQGNSA. V gave up 2 bases and J gave up 2 bases, with 13 bases separating them. The CDR3 length is 15 residues. The CDR3 bases are TGTGCCAGCAGCTTATCAGCGGGTTCCACCTACGAGCAGTACTTC. As protein: CASSLSAGSTYEQYF.

As concerns this clonotype: A junction boundary mismatches the germline segment, possibly from a read error. The rearrangement links TRBV7-2 to TRBJ2-7; D unresolved. CDR3 length: 12 amino acids. Per the germline V gene, CDR1 is SGHTA and CDR2 is FQGNSA. The CDR3 DNA follows: TGTGCCAGCAGCTTAGGTTTTTACGCGCAGTACTTC. It is translated as CASSLGFYAQYF.